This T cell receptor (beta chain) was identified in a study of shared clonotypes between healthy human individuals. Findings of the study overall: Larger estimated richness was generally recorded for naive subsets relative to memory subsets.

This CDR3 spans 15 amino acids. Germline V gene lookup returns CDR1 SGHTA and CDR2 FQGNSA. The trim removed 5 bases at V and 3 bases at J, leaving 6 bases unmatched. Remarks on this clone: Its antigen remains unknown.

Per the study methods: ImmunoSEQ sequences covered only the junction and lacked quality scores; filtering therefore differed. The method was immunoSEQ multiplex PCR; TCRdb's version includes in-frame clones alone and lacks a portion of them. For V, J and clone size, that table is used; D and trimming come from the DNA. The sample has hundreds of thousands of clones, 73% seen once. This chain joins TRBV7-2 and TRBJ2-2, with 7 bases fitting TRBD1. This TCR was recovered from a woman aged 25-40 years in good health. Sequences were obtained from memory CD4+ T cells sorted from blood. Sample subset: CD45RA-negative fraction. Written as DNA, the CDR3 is TGTGCCAGCAGCCGGGACAGAAGGGACACCGGGGAGCTGTTTTTT. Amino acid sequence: CASSRDRRDTGELFF.